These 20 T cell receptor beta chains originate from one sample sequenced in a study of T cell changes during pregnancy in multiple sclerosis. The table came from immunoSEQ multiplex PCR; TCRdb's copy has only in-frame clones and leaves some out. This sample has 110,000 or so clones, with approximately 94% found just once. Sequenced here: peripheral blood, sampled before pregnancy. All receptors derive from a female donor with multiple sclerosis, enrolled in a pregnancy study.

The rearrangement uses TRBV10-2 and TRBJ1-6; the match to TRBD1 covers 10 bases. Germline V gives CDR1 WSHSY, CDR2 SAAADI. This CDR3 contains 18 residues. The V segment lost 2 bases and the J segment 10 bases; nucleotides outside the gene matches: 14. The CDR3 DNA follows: TGCGCCAGCAGTGAGCCCATCGGGACAGGGGTACTTGGGTCACCCCTCCACTTT. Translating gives CASSEPIGTGVLGSPLHF.

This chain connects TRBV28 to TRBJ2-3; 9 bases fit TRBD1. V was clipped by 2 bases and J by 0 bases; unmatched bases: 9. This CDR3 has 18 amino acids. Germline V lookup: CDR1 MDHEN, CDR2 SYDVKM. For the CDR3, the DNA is TGTGCCAGCAGTTTAGGGGACAGGGTTATGGACAGCACAGATACGCAGTATTTT. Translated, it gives CASSLGDRVMDSTDTQYF.

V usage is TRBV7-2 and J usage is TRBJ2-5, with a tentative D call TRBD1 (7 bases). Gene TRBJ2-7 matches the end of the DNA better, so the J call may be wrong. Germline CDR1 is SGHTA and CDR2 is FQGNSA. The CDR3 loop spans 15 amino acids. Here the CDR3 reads CASSFQGGSFYEQYF. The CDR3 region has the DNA TGTGCCAGCAGCTTCCAGGGGGGATCTTTCTACGAGCAGTACTTC.

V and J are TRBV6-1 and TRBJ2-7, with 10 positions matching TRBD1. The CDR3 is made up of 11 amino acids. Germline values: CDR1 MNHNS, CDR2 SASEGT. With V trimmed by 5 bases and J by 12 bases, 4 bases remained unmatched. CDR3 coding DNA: TGTGCCAGCAGTCTCCGGGACAGGGGGTACTTC. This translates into CASSLRDRGYF.

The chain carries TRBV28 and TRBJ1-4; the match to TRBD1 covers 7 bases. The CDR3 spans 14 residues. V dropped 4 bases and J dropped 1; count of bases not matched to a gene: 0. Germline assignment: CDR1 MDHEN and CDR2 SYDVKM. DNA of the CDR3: TGTGCCAGCAGTTCAGGGGGAACTAATGAAAAACTGTTTTTT. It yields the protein CASSSGGTNEKLFF.

CDR3 in amino acids: CASSLVPGNEAEAFF. In DNA, the CDR3 is TGTGCCAGCAGCTTAGTCCCCGGGAACGAGGCTGAAGCTTTCTTT. V gene TRBV7-3 combines with J gene TRBJ1-1; D unresolved. This CDR3 comprises 15 residues. With 2 bases removed from V and 6 bases from J, the gap between germline ends came to 16 bases. Germline V gene data show CDR1 as SGHTA and CDR2 as FQGTGA.

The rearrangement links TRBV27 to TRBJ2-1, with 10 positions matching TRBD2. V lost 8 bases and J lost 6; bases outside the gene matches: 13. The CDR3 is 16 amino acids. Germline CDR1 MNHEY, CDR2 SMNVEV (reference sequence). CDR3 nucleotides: TGTGCCAGCTCTACCTTACCGGGACTAGCGTCCAATGAGCAGTTCTTC. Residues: CASSTLPGLASNEQFF.

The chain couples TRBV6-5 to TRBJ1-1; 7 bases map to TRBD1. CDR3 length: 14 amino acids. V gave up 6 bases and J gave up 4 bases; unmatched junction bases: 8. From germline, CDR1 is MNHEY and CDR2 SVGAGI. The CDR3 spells CASRTTGAVTEAFF. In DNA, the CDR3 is TGTGCCAGCAGGACAACAGGGGCGGTCACTGAAGCTTTCTTT.

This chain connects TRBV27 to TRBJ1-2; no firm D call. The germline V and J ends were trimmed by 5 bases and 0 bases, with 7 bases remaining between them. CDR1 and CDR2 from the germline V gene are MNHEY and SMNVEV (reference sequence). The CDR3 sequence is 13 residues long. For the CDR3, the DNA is TGTGCCAGCAGTCTAAGTACTAACTATGGCTACACCTTC. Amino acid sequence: CASSLSTNYGYTF.

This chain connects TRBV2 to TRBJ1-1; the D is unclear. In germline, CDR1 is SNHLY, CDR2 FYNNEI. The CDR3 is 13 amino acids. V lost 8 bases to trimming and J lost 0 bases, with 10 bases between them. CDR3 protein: CASFYGVNTEAFF. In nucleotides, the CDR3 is TGTGCCAGCTTTTACGGGGTGAACACTGAAGCTTTCTTT.

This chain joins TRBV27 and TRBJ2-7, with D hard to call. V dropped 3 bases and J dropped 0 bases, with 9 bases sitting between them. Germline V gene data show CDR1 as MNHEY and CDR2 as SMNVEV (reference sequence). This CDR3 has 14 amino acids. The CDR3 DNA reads TGTGCCAGCAGTTTGGGCCCGGCCTCCTACGAGCAGTACTTC. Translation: CASSLGPASYEQYF.

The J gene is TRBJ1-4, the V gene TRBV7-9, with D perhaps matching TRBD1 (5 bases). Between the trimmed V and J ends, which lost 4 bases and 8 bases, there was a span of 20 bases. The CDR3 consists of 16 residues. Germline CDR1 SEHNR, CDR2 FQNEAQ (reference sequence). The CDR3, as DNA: TGTGCCAGCAGCTCCGCCCGGGACTCTCAAAGGGAAAAACTGTTTTTT. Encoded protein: CASSSARDSQREKLFF.

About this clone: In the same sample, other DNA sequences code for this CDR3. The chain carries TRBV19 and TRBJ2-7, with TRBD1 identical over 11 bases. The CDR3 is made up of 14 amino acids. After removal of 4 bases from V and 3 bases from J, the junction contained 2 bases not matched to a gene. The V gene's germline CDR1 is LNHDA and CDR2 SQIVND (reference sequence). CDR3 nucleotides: TGTGCCAGTAGTACTGGGACAGGGGGCTACGAGCAGTACTTC. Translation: CASSTGTGGYEQYF.

As DNA, the CDR3 is TGTGCCACCCGGGACAGATACTACGAGCAGTACTTC. Amino acid sequence: CATRDRYYEQYF. The chain carries TRBV6-1 and TRBJ2-7; 7 positions agree with TRBD1. This CDR3 is 12 amino acids long. CDR1 and CDR2 (germline): MNHNS, SASEGT. Losses at the gene ends were 10 bases for V and 3 bases for J; bases not matched to a gene: 6.

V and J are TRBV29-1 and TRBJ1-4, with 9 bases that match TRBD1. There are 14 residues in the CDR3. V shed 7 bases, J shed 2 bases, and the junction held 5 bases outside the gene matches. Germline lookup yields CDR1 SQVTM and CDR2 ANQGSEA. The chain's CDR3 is CSAGQGPTNEKLFF. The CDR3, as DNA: TGCAGCGCTGGACAGGGGCCTACTAATGAAAAACTGTTTTTT.

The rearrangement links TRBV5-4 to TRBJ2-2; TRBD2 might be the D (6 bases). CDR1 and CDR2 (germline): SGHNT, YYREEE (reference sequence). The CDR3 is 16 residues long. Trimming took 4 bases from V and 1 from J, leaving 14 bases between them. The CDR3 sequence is CASSLSSVLNTGELFF. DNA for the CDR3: TGTGCCAGCAGCCTATCTAGCGTTTTGAACACCGGGGAGCTGTTTTTT. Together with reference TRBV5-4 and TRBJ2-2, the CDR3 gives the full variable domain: ETGVTQSPTHLIKTRGQQVTLRCSSQSGHNTVSWYQQALGQGPQFIFQYYREEENGRGNFPPRFSGLQFPNYSSELNVNALELDDSALYLCASSLSSVLNTGELFFGEGSRLTVL.

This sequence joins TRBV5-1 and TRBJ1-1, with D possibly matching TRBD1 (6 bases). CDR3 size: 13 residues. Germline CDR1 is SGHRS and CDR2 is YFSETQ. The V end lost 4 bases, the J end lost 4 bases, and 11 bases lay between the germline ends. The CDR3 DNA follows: TGCGCCAGCAGCATCACAGGGAGCACTGAAGCTTTCTTT. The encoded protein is CASSITGSTEAFF.

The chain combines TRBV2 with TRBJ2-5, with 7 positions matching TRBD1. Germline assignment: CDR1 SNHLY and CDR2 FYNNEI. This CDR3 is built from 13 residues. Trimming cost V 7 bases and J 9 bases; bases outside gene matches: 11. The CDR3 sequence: CASTGTAFYSQYF. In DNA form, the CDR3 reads TGTGCCAGCACCGGGACAGCTTTTTATTCCCAGTACTTC.

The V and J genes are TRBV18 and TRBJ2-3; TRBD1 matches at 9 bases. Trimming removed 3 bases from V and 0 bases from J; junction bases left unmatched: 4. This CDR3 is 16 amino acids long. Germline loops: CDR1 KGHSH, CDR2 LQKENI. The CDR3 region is CASSPWTGVSTDTQYF. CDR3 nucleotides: TGTGCCAGCTCACCTTGGACAGGGGTTAGCACAGATACGCAGTATTTT.

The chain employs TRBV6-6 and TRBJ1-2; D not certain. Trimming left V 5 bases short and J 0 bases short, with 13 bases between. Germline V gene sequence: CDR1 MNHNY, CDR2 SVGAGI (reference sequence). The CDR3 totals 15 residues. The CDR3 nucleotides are TGTGCCAGCAGTCACAGCACCGGGGCTAACTATGGCTACACCTTC. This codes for CASSHSTGANYGYTF.